The next 29 T cell receptor beta chains were all read from a single sample in a study of T cell responses to AZD1222 COVID-19 vaccine. The protocol was immunoSEQ multiplex PCR, while the TCRdb copy is restricted to in-frame clones and leaves out a portion. Here the sample spans roughly 150,000 clones, approximately 90% being singletons. The sample was peripheral blood, taken on day 0 of AZD1222 vaccination. Source of these receptors: an adult in good health.

The CDR3, as DNA: TGTGCCAGTAGTCGGGGCTACACAGATACGCAGTATTTT. This translates into CASSRGYTDTQYF. This rearrangement joins TRBV19 to TRBJ2-3; D possibly matches TRBD1 or TRBD2 (5 bases each). The germline CDR1 and CDR2 sequences are LNHDA and SQIVND (reference sequence). The ends were cut back, 5 bases at V and 2 bases at J, with 8 bases in the middle. This CDR3 region has 13 residues. Variable domain in full (rest from reference TRBV19 and TRBJ2-3): DGGITQSPKYLFRKEGQNVTLSCEQNLNHDAMYWYRQDPGQGLRLIYYSQIVNDFQKGDIAEGYSVSREKKESFPLTVTSAQKNPTAFYLCASSRGYTDTQYFGPGTRLTVL.

The chain couples TRBV5-1 to TRBJ1-1; a possible D gene is TRBD1 (5 bases). Germline V gene data show CDR1 as SGHRS and CDR2 as YFSETQ. This CDR3 has 16 residues. V was clipped by 4 bases and J by 1 base, with 17 bases between them. CDR3 amino acids: CASSPKTQTANTEAFF. CDR3 nucleotides: TGCGCCAGCAGCCCTAAAACGCAGACAGCGAACACTGAAGCTTTCTTT.

DNA for the CDR3: TGTGCCAGCAGTTTCTTAGCGGGAGGCACCTACGAGCAGTACTTC. Translating gives CASSFLAGGTYEQYF. This chain joins TRBV27 and TRBJ2-7; 10 bases agree with TRBD2. The CDR3 runs to 15 residues. V dropped 3 bases and J dropped 2; count of bases not matched to a gene: 4. Germline lookup yields CDR1 MNHEY and CDR2 SMNVEV (reference sequence).

V gene TRBV27 combines with J gene TRBJ1-1, with 8 bases identical to TRBD1. The CDR3 totals 15 residues. Looked up from germline, CDR1 is MNHEY and CDR2 is SMNVEV (reference sequence). With V trimmed by 1 base and J by 1 base, 2 bases remained unmatched. CDR3 residues: CASSLFQGANTEAFF. The CDR3 DNA is TGTGCCAGCAGTTTATTCCAGGGGGCGAACACTGAAGCTTTCTTT.

On this clone: The same CDR3 also results from other DNA sequences found in this sample. The chain carries TRBV19 and TRBJ2-7; the match to TRBD2 covers 12 bases. CDR3 size: 15 residues. Germline CDR1 is LNHDA and CDR2 is SQIVND (reference sequence). V lost 5 bases to trimming and J lost 3 bases; unmatched junction nucleotides: 5. Written as DNA, the CDR3 is TGTGCCAGTAGTCCTAGGACTAGCGGGGACTACGAGCAGTACTTC. It codes for CASSPRTSGDYEQYF.

V gene TRBV5-5 combines with J gene TRBJ1-1; the D is unclear. Trimming shortened V by 0 bases and J by 6 bases, and 9 bases separated the two germline ends. The CDR3 runs to 13 residues. Germline lookup yields CDR1 SGHKS and CDR2 YYEKEE (reference sequence). The CDR3 is CASSLGQESEAFF. For the CDR3, the DNA is TGTGCCAGCAGCTTGGGTCAGGAGTCTGAAGCTTTCTTT.

V and J are TRBV3-1 (or the pseudogene TRBV3-2) and TRBJ2-5; TRBD2 agrees at 15 bases. The trim removed 6 bases at V and 4 bases at J, leaving 9 bases unmatched. This CDR3 has 17 residues. Germline V gene sequence: CDR1 LGHDT, CDR2 YNNKEL (reference sequence). The CDR3 loop reads CASRVGLAGGGGETQYF. The CDR3, as DNA: TGTGCCAGCAGGGTGGGACTAGCGGGGGGCGGTGGAGAGACCCAGTACTTC.

The rearrangement joins TRBV9 to TRBJ2-1, with TRBD1 matching over 11 bases. In germline, CDR1 is SGDLS, CDR2 YYNGEE. The junction had 10 bases not matched to a gene; V was cut back by 5 bases and J by 6 bases. The CDR3 sequence is 16 residues long. The CDR3 sequence: CASSTPRTGGPNEQFF. The DNA of the CDR3 is TGTGCCAGCAGTACCCCCCGGACAGGGGGCCCCAATGAGCAGTTCTTC.

The gene calls are TRBV7-2 and TRBJ2-7; 8 positions match TRBD2. CDR3 length: 13 residues. The V and J ends lost 5 bases and 12 bases, in that order; junction bases with no gene match: 12. In germline, CDR1 is SGHTA, CDR2 FQGNSA. CDR3 bases: TGTGCCAGCAGCAGCGGACTAGCCGGTTACTCGTACTTC. Translated, it gives CASSSGLAGYSYF.

V is TRBV30 and J is TRBJ1-2, with D possibly matching TRBD1 (5 bases). Germline assignment: CDR1 GTSNPN and CDR2 SVGIG (reference sequence). This CDR3 has 13 amino acids. Trimming removed 3 bases from V and 7 bases from J, with 15 bases in between. CDR3 loop: CAWRIDSGGGYTF. The CDR3, as DNA: TGTGCCTGGAGGATTGACAGCGGTGGTGGCTACACCTTC. The full variable domain, in which reference TRBV30 and TRBJ1-2 provide the parts outside the CDR3, is SQTIHQWPATLVQPVGSPLSLECTVEGTSNPNLYWYRQAAGRGLQLLFYSVGIGQISSEVPQNLSASRPQDRQFILSSKKLLLSDSGFYLCAWRIDSGGGYTFGSGTRLTVV.

This chain joins TRBV29-1 and TRBJ2-7; D is perhaps TRBD1 or TRBD2 (6 bases each). Germline CDR1 is SQVTM and CDR2 is ANQGSEA. V lost 2 bases and J 4 bases, leaving 12 bases between the germline ends. The CDR3 extends over 13 amino acids. CDR3: CSVEFGGGYEQYF. The CDR3 DNA is TGCAGCGTTGAATTTGGAGGGGGATACGAGCAGTACTTC.

V gene TRBV24-1 combines with J gene TRBJ2-2; the D is unclear. The CDR3 contains 12 residues. Trimming left V 4 bases short and J 15 bases short, with 14 bases between. From germline, CDR1 is KGHDR and CDR2 SFDVKD. The CDR3 loop is CATSDLLGMVFF. CDR3 DNA: TGTGCCACCAGTGACCTTTTGGGGATGGTGTTTTTT.

The chain links TRBV28 to TRBJ1-4; D call uncertain. With 3 bases removed from V and 12 bases from J, the gap between germline ends came to 11 bases. Per germline, CDR1 MDHEN and CDR2 SYDVKM. The CDR3 length is 12 residues. Here the CDR3 reads CASSLAGGELFF. CDR3 nucleotides: TGTGCCAGCAGTTTGGCGGGAGGAGAACTGTTTTTT. The full variable domain, completed using reference TRBV28 and TRBJ1-4, is DVKVTQSSRYLVKRTGEKVFLECVQDMDHENMFWYRQDPGLGLRLIYFSYDVKMKEKGDIPEGYSVSREKKERFSLILESASTNQTSMYLCASSLAGGELFFGSGTQLSVL.

Only one count was recorded for this clone. V and J are TRBV6-2 or TRBV6-3 and TRBJ1-5, with 7 bases fitting TRBD1. This CDR3 is 17 amino acids long. J was trimmed by 5 bases and V by 3 bases; bases with no gene match: 13. In germline, CDR1 is MNHEY, CDR2 SVGEGT. The CDR3 sequence is CASSYWNGGQPYQPQHF. CDR3 bases: TGTGCCAGCAGTTATTGGAACGGGGGACAGCCTTATCAGCCCCAGCATTTT.

V is TRBV4-3 and J is TRBJ2-1, with TRBD2 matching 11 bases. Germline lookup yields CDR1 LGHNA and CDR2 YSLEER. The CDR3 totals 16 residues. Germline trimming cut 1 base from V and 8 bases from J; bases unmatched to any gene: 7. The CDR3 sequence: CASSQVSGGARDEQFF. CDR3 DNA sequence: TGCGCCAGCAGCCAAGTTAGCGGGGGGGCCCGGGATGAGCAGTTCTTC.

The genes are TRBV2 and TRBJ2-5; 7 bases align to TRBD1. CDR3 length: 13 amino acids. V lost 6 bases to trimming and J lost 1 base; unmatched junction nucleotides: 2. Germline CDR1 SNHLY, CDR2 FYNNEI. The CDR3, as DNA: TGTGCCAGCAGGGGACAGCTCCAAGAGACCCAGTACTTC. Protein product: CASRGQLQETQYF.

The chain joins TRBV5-1 to TRBJ1-1, with 7 positions matching TRBD1. CDR1 SGHRS and CDR2 YFSETQ come from the germline V gene. Trimming at V came to 3 bases and at J to 2 bases, leaving 10 bases not matched to a gene. This CDR3 is built from 16 residues. CDR3 region: CASSSIGGQTNTEAFF. The DNA for the CDR3 is TGCGCCAGCAGCTCAATAGGGGGACAGACAAACACTGAAGCTTTCTTT.

This clone was counted only a few times. The gene calls are TRBV27 and TRBJ2-7; TRBD1 is a possible D gene (6 bases). Per the germline V gene, CDR1 is MNHEY and CDR2 is SMNVEV (reference sequence). The CDR3 spans 14 residues. Trimming took 3 bases from V and 6 from J, leaving 15 bases between them. CDR3 sequence reads: CASSFLQGHREQYF. Here the CDR3 DNA reads TGTGCCAGCAGTTTTCTACAGGGTCATCGCGAGCAGTACTTC.

The table lists this clone with many counts. The rearrangement joins TRBV6-4 to TRBJ1-6, with 9 bases lining up with TRBD1. V dropped 0 bases and J dropped 9; count of bases not matched to a gene: 0. This CDR3 spans 14 amino acids. The germline V gene encodes CDR1 MRHNA and CDR2 SNTAGT. For the CDR3, the DNA is TGTGCCAGCAGTGACTCGACAGGGGGTTCACCCCTCCACTTT. Amino acid sequence: CASSDSTGGSPLHF.

The chain employs TRBV19 and TRBJ1-6; D ambiguous. Per the germline V gene, CDR1 is LNHDA and CDR2 is SQIVND (reference sequence). Trimming removed 6 bases from V and 7 bases from J, with 13 bases in between. CDR3 length equals 14 residues. The CDR3 DNA follows: TGTGCCAGTAGACCACGGACGGGAAATTCACCCCTCCACTTT. Protein: CASRPRTGNSPLHF.

The chain joins TRBV5-5 to TRBJ2-7, with D tentatively TRBD1 or TRBD2 (6 bases each). V was trimmed by 0 bases and J by 6 bases, leaving 19 bases between them. The germline gives CDR1 SGHKS, CDR2 YYEKEE (reference sequence). This CDR3 has 16 residues. The DNA for the CDR3 is TGTGCCAGCAGCTTGGGGGCGTCTATGGGGGGCCTCGAGCAGTACTTC. It codes for CASSLGASMGGLEQYF.

The chain couples TRBV5-4 to TRBJ2-5; TRBD2 aligns across 7 bases. J gave up 5 bases and V 4 bases, and 14 bases lay outside the gene matches. This CDR3 contains 16 residues. The germline CDR1 and CDR2 sequences are SGHNT and YYREEE (reference sequence). CDR3 bases: TGTGCCAGCAGCCACCGCGGGGGATCACTAGGGGAGACCCAGTACTTC. Its protein product is CASSHRGGSLGETQYF. The whole variable domain, remainder taken from reference TRBV5-4 and TRBJ2-5, is ETGVTQSPTHLIKTRGQQVTLRCSSQSGHNTVSWYQQALGQGPQFIFQYYREEENGRGNFPPRFSGLQFPNYSSELNVNALELDDSALYLCASSHRGGSLGETQYFGPGTRLLVL.

This clone was counted a few times. The chain has TRBV7-9 and TRBJ1-1; 9 positions agree with TRBD1. Germline trimming cut 5 bases from V and 6 bases from J; bases unmatched to any gene: 16. The CDR3 covers 17 residues. Germline V gene data show CDR1 as SEHNR and CDR2 as FQNEAQ (reference sequence). The DNA of the CDR3 is TGTGCCAGCAGCCCACCTGCTTTGACAGGGGGAAGGGCTGAAGCTTTCTTT. It specifies CASSPPALTGGRAEAFF.

This chain links TRBV27 with TRBJ2-1, with unresolved D. Between the trimmed V and J ends, which lost 3 bases and 2 bases, there was a span of 8 bases. Germline V gene sequence: CDR1 MNHEY, CDR2 SMNVEV (reference sequence). This CDR3 is built from 14 residues. CDR3 amino acids: CASSLGGPYNEQFF. The CDR3 DNA sequence: TGTGCCAGCAGTTTGGGCGGACCCTACAATGAGCAGTTCTTC.

The rearrangement links TRBV5-4 to TRBJ2-3, with no clear D. CDR1 and CDR2 (germline): SGHNT, YYREEE (reference sequence). Trimming cost V 3 bases and J 0 bases, with 2 bases left between them. This CDR3 is 12 amino acids long. CDR3 nucleotide sequence: TGTGCCAGCAGCTCTAGCACAGATACGCAGTATTTT. As protein: CASSSSTDTQYF.

The chain carries TRBV7-9 and TRBJ1-1; tentatively, D is TRBD1 (6 bases). The V and J ends lost 4 bases and 4 bases respectively, with 13 bases between them. The CDR3 is 14 amino acids. Germline V gene lookup returns CDR1 SEHNR and CDR2 FQNEAQ (reference sequence). The DNA for the CDR3 is TGTGCCAGCAGCTCTCCGGGACACTTCACTGAAGCTTTCTTT. Amino acid sequence: CASSSPGHFTEAFF.

CDR3 amino acids: CASSHSRTPYEQYF. The CDR3 DNA is TGTGCCAGCAGCCATTCACGAACACCCTACGAGCAGTACTTC. The chain recombines TRBV3-1 (or the pseudogene TRBV3-2) with TRBJ2-7; D gene unclear. V lost 3 bases and J lost 2, with 11 bases in between. The CDR3 has 14 residues. Per germline, CDR1 LGHDT and CDR2 YNNKEL (reference sequence).

The chain is built from TRBV2 and TRBJ1-1, with a possible D match to TRBD1 (5 bases). CDR3 length equals 13 residues. V lost 2 bases, J lost 6 bases, and 10 bases lay in between. CDR1 is SNHLY and CDR2 is FYNNEI in the germline V gene. CDR3 protein: CASSETAGPEAFF. In DNA, the CDR3 is TGTGCCAGCAGTGAAACGGCAGGGCCTGAAGCTTTCTTT.

V usage is TRBV5-4 and J usage is TRBJ2-7, with D unclear. Germline V lookup: CDR1 SGHNT, CDR2 YYREEE (reference sequence). The CDR3 has 15 amino acids. V was pared by 2 bases and J by 9 bases, with 21 bases between. The CDR3, as DNA: TGTGCCAGCAGCTTATCTCGAGTTGGAGAAGCAGTGCAGTACTTC. Its protein is CASSLSRVGEAVQYF.